Presented here are 10 T cell receptor beta chains from one specimen sequenced in a study of cytomegalovirus exposure and HLA in healthy donors. A multiplex PCR was run with 60 Vbeta primers and 13 Jbeta primers. The repertoire was sequenced with immunoSEQ multiplex PCR; TCRdb's copy has only in-frame clones and lacks some. The sample has approximately 190,000 clones; 80% to 85% are singletons. The sequencing sample was made of PBMCs. The receptors shown here come from a man aged 35-49 years in good health and CMV-seropositive.

This sequence joins TRBV19 and TRBJ1-5; D may be TRBD1 (6 bases). CDR1 is LNHDA and CDR2 is SQIVND in the germline V gene (reference sequence). Trimming pared 6 bases from V and 9 bases from J, leaving 15 bases between. This CDR3 comprises 13 residues. The CDR3 nucleotides read TGTGCCAGTAGACAGGGACTACAATCGCCCCAGCATTTT. This translates into CASRQGLQSPQHF.

This clone was seen more than once but under ten times. The rearrangement links TRBV7-8 to TRBJ2-3; a weak D match, TRBD2 (6 bases). CDR1 and CDR2 (germline): SGHVS, FQNEAQ. The V gene lost 1 base and the J gene lost 6 bases, with 11 bases spanning the gap. This CDR3 region has 14 residues. The CDR3 DNA reads TGTGCCAGCAGCTTAGTTGGGGGGACGGATACGCAGTATTTT. Residues: CASSLVGGTDTQYF.

This clone showed up just a few times. The limits of the CDR3 on the DNA are not certain, so only TCRdb's listed CDR3 is given. The chain uses TRBV28 and TRBJ2-7; the table's D call of TRBD1 was not tested on the DNA. The CDR3 is 17 residues long, counting both termini. The germline gives CDR1 MDHEN, CDR2 SYDVKM. CDR3 region: CASSTSTGSNPPYEQYF.

The chain is built from TRBV27 and TRBJ1-2; weak D call: TRBD1 (6 bases). Per the germline V gene, CDR1 is MNHEY and CDR2 is SMNVEV (reference sequence). The CDR3 has 15 amino acids. The germline V and J ends were trimmed by 10 bases and 4 bases, with 22 bases remaining between them. This CDR3 reads CANPGRGSFCYGYTF. In DNA form, the CDR3 reads TGTGCCAACCCCGGCAGGGGATCTTTCTGCTATGGCTACACCTTC.

The genes are TRBV5-1 and TRBJ1-1; TRBD1 matches 7 bases. The CDR3 is 14 residues long. Germline loops: CDR1 SGHRS, CDR2 YFSETQ. V gave up 0 bases and J gave up 7 bases; unmatched junction bases: 6. CDR3 DNA: TGCGCCAGCAGCTTGGCCGGAGGGGGCGGTGAAGCTTTCTTT. This gives the protein CASSLAGGGGEAFF.

V gene TRBV27 combines with J gene TRBJ1-4; the D is unclear. Trimming shortened V by 4 bases and J by 5 bases, and 17 bases separated the two germline ends. There are 16 residues in the CDR3. The germline V gene has CDR1 MNHEY and CDR2 SMNVEV (reference sequence). DNA of the CDR3: TGTGCCAGCAGTTCTATCCCACTGACTAAGAATGAAAAACTGTTTTTT. Encoded protein: CASSSIPLTKNEKLFF.

This chain joins TRBV10-3 and TRBJ1-3; TRBD1 is a possible D gene (5 bases). The V gene lost 4 bases and the J gene lost 3 bases, with 13 bases spanning the gap. Germline values: CDR1 ENHRY, CDR2 SYGVKD. The CDR3 spans 15 residues. This CDR3 reads CAISGVWGRGNTIYF. In nucleotides, the CDR3 is TGTGCCATCAGTGGCGTTTGGGGCCGTGGAAACACCATATATTTT.

This clone appeared once. The DNA of the CDR3 is TGTGCCAGCAGCTTAGGTACAGGCACAGATACGCAGTATTTT. Its translation: CASSLGTGTDTQYF. V gene TRBV11-2 combines with J gene TRBJ2-3; D not resolved. Per germline, CDR1 SGHAT and CDR2 FQNNGV. V was shortened by 1 base and J by 1 base, with 6 bases between the two germline ends. This CDR3 is 14 amino acids long.

J is TRBJ2-3 and V is TRBV9, with D possibly matching TRBD2 (5 bases). This CDR3 comprises 14 residues. Germline V gene data show CDR1 as SGDLS and CDR2 as YYNGEE. The V end was cut by 4 bases, the J end by 3 bases, with 12 bases between. The CDR3: CASSFGSGTDTQYF. The CDR3 region has the DNA TGTGCCAGCAGCTTTGGGAGTGGAACAGATACGCAGTATTTT.

The chain has TRBV11-3 and TRBJ2-2; 9 bases line up with TRBD2. V shed 6 bases and J 1 base; nucleotides not matched to a gene: 6. The CDR3 sequence is 16 residues long. Germline lookup yields CDR1 SGHNT and CDR2 YENEEA. The CDR3 bases are TGTGCCAGCAGATTGAGGCGGGGGGGGAACACCGGGGAGCTGTTTTTT. Its protein product is CASRLRRGGNTGELFF.